Listed here is a single T cell receptor beta chain. This clonotype was recorded once. There is no known antigen for this receptor. The CDR3 end shows no conserved phenylalanine or tryptophan, and so a read error is likely. Using a constant-region primer and ProtoScript II reverse transcriptase, TCRbeta-specific cDNA was reverse-transcribed from 500 to 650 ng total RNA. Construction of the TCRbeta libraries relied on three nested rounds of multiplex PCR, following a slightly modified ARM-PCR procedure. Multiplex TRBV1-TRBV30 forward primers and a Cbeta reverse primer were used in the first two PCR rounds, each of which was run for 9 to 11 cycles. A final 25-cycle PCR with Deep VentR polymerase added sample barcodes and Illumina adapters. Before sequencing, amplicons of 200-500 bp were purified from gel using a QIAquick gel extraction kit. An Illumina HiSeq 2500 was used to sequence the TCRbeta amplicons, generating 250-bp paired-end reads. In the source study's methods: To recover full CDR3 sequences, reads were quality-trimmed using Trimmomatic v0.33 and paired reads were then merged using FLASH v1.2.11. V, D and J germline segments were assigned to the rearranged TCRbeta sequences using MiGEC v1.2.1b. Clonotype statistics, along with Shannon-Wiener diversity indices, were calculated using VDJtools v1.0.0. To cut down on sampling bias, every analysis after diversity analysis relied on just the 250 most abundant clonotypes from each sample. Using fastp at Q25 and MiXCR, TCRdb reprocessed the public reads and kept productive beta chains. When rows share a CDR3 protein, they turn into one entry using the most common DNA and genes. The V and J calls here are based on TCRdb, not the publication. Across this sample there are 150,000 to 200,000 distinct CDR3 sequences, with over 80% seen only once. 15% to 20% of the sample comes from the top ten.

The CDR3 region is 13 residues in length, termini included. Here the CDR3 DNA is all that survives: 39 bases in frame from base 1. The germline V gene supplies CDR1 MNHEY and CDR2 SVGAGI. Total RNA and DNA were co-extracted without cell sorting from roughly 20-30 mg of bulk tissue using the AllPrep DNA/RNA mini kit. Five patients with histopathologically diagnosed primary liver carcinoma underwent surgical resection in China between November 2015 and March 2016. At the time of sampling, the patients were treatment-naive and had chronic HBV infection. Each tumor was sampled at five spatially separated regions: the superior, inferior, left-lateral and right-lateral poles and the tumor centre. Histology showed that every tumor sample contained more than 80% viable tumor cells. Fresh tumor and adjacent tissue pieces were bisected, with one half stored in RNAlater at -80 degrees C and the other half sent for histology.

The sample belongs to a study of tumor-infiltrating lymphocytes in primary liver carcinoma (dated by TCRdb to about 2017). Concerning the study at large: The five patients, three men and two women aged 30 to 69 years, had hepatocellular carcinoma (four) or combined HCC and intrahepatic cholangiocarcinoma (one). For each liver tumor, the study sampled five regions along with adjacent normal tissue and blood, and applied TCRbeta repertoire sequencing, expression microarrays and whole-exome sequencing. To link TCRbeta repertoire diversity to the local molecular phenotype, the approximately 25 tumor region samples were profiled with Agilent mRNA microarrays. A total of 35 or so specimens from 5 patients, comprising approximately 25 tumor regions, 5 adjacent noncancerous liver tissues and 5 peripheral blood samples, were covered by TCRbeta repertoire sequencing. The five patients had tumors staged T1-T3 N0M0, with maximum diameters ranging from about 4.2 to 10 cm. High reproducibility was observed for the technical replicate repertoires, with mean shared-clone rates approximately 0.9 and correlation coefficients above 0.95. Each sample produced about 3.5 to 8 million productive TCRbeta reads, and read depth showed no significant difference between tissue types.

The paper's findings and limits, for the study overall: Since the samples were bulk and unsorted, there was no way to compare CD4+ and CD8+ T cell repertoires. A significantly larger repertoire fraction was made up by the top 250 clones in tumors than in blood (p = 0.039). Repertoire overlap was found to be higher between tumor regions (mean around 36%) than between tumor-adjacent (about 17%) or tumor-blood (around 15%) pairs, consistent with antigen-driven expansion. Only about 7-24% of top clones were present in all five regions of a tumor, suggesting spatial heterogeneity of tumor-infiltrating T cells. Only four or five patients were included in the study, and the authors note that the findings should be validated in a larger study. Only the TCR beta chain was sequenced, which likely underestimates true repertoire diversity because unpaired alpha chains were not captured.

The V and J segments used are TRBV6-5 and TRBJ2-2; the D gene is possibly TRBD1 or TRBD2, with 5 bases matching each. Sequencing was carried out using tumor tissue from primary liver carcinoma. The clonotype comes from a man aged 40-55 years with primary liver carcinoma and hepatitis B virus infection. The CDR3 amino acid sequence is: CASSCQDTGELFS. The sequenced DNA is TGTGCCAGCAGTTGCCAGGACACCGGGGAACTGTTTTCT.